Presented here are 14 T cell receptor beta chains from one specimen sequenced in a study of neurological immune-mediated disorders. TCRdb re-derived calls from the 5' RACE reads in MiXCR, one entry per CDR3 protein. Among 16,000 or so distinct CDR3 sequences, approximately 9.1% were seen once, and the ten largest hold more than 35%. Sequenced material: CD8+ T cells from blood. The receptor set was obtained from a man aged 50-59 years in good health.

This clonotype was seen ten or more times. The J gene is TRBJ2-3, the V gene TRBV7-3; 10 bases line up with TRBD2. J lost 3 bases, V lost 4 bases, and 4 bases had no gene match. The CDR3 runs 15 residues. The germline gives CDR1 SGHTA, CDR2 FQGTGA. DNA for the CDR3: TGTGCCAGCAGCTCCCTAGCGGGAGCGACAGATACGCAGTATTTT. Its protein product is CASSSLAGATDTQYF.

This clonotype was counted ten times or more. V usage is TRBV5-6 and J usage is TRBJ1-1; D is undetermined. In germline, CDR1 is SGHDT, CDR2 YYEEEE. This CDR3 has 14 amino acids. V gave up 2 bases and J gave up 1 base, with 9 bases separating them. The CDR3 nucleotides read TGTGCCAGCAGCTTCCAGACACAGAACACTGAAGCTTTCTTT. Its protein is CASSFQTQNTEAFF.

This clonotype was detected ten times or more. The rearrangement uses TRBV29-1 and TRBJ2-7, with D unclear. The CDR3 has 10 residues. V gave up 6 bases and J gave up 7 bases, with 10 bases separating them. In germline, CDR1 is SQVTM, CDR2 ANQGSEA. CDR3 loop: CSVLSSEQYF. As DNA, the CDR3 is TGCAGCGTCCTGAGTTCGGAGCAGTACTTC.

There are many counts of this clonotype. The chain recombines TRBV27 with TRBJ2-7, with 10 bases aligning to TRBD1. CDR3 length equals 15 residues. Per the germline V gene, CDR1 is MNHEY and CDR2 is SMNVEV (reference sequence). J was trimmed by 3 bases and V by 6 bases; bases with no gene match: 8. The CDR3 protein is CASRLGQGILYEQYF. The CDR3 bases are TGTGCCAGCAGACTGGGACAGGGGATTCTCTACGAGCAGTACTTC.

This clonotype was seen repeatedly, ten times or more. The V gene is TRBV5-1, the J gene TRBJ2-7; 9 nucleotides line up with TRBD1. Per the germline V gene, CDR1 is SGHRS and CDR2 is YFSETQ. The length of the CDR3 is 15 residues. V shed 4 bases, J shed 2 bases, and the junction held 7 bases outside the gene matches. The DNA of the CDR3 is TGCGCCAGCAGCACCGGACAGGGGAGGCCCTACGAGCAGTACTTC. Translating it yields CASSTGQGRPYEQYF. The entire variable domain, with the rest obtained from reference TRBV5-1 and TRBJ2-7, is as follows: KAGVTQTPRYLIKTRGQQVTLSCSPISGHRSVSWYQQTPGQGLQFLFEYFSETQRNKGNFPGRFSGRQFSNSRSEMNVSTLELGDSALYLCASSTGQGRPYEQYFGPGTRLTVT.

This clonotype was detected many times. The genes are TRBV7-9 and TRBJ1-4; D is unclear. V lost 4 bases to trimming and J lost 2 bases, with 14 bases between them. The germline V gene encodes CDR1 SEHNR and CDR2 FQNEAQ (reference sequence). The CDR3 totals 16 residues. CDR3 nucleotides: TGTGCCAGCAGCTCGGTTGTCCATACCACTAATGAAAAACTGTTTTTT. Translation: CASSSVVHTTNEKLFF.

This clonotype has at least ten counts. The gene calls are TRBV5-1 and TRBJ2-1; 9 nucleotides line up with TRBD2. From germline, CDR1 is SGHRS and CDR2 YFSETQ. This CDR3 spans 17 amino acids. V gave up 4 bases and J gave up 0 bases; unmatched junction bases: 8. The CDR3 here is CASSHGLAGYSYNEQFF. The DNA of the CDR3 is TGCGCCAGCAGCCACGGGCTAGCGGGGTACTCCTACAATGAGCAGTTCTTC.

This clonotype was recorded at least ten times. This sequence joins TRBV6-5 and TRBJ2-1, with D possibly being TRBD2 (6 bases). Germline loops: CDR1 MNHEY, CDR2 SVGAGI. This CDR3 is 14 amino acids long. V was pared by 1 base and J by 10 bases, with 14 bases between. The CDR3 sequence: CASSYLGDRGEQFF. CDR3 bases: TGTGCCAGCAGTTACTTGGGGGACCGGGGGGAGCAGTTCTTC.

The table lists this clonotype with many counts. The V gene is TRBV28, the J gene TRBJ2-7; 7 bases align to TRBD2. CDR1 is MDHEN, CDR2 SYDVKM, per germline. The V gene end was trimmed by 4 bases and the J gene end by 0 bases; junction bases not matched to a gene: 9. The CDR3 length is 16 residues. The CDR3: CASSSLQGLSSYEQYF. CDR3 DNA sequence: TGTGCCAGCAGTTCTCTCCAGGGACTAAGCTCCTACGAGCAGTACTTC.

The chain has TRBV5-6 and TRBJ1-5, with 9 bases aligning to TRBD1. CDR1 and CDR2 from the germline V gene are SGHDT and YYEEEE. Trimming took 3 bases from V and 4 from J; bases not matched to a gene: 5. The CDR3 loop spans 15 amino acids. DNA for the CDR3: TGTGCCAGCAGCTCGGACAGGGGCTGGAATCAGCCCCAGCATTTT. This gives the protein CASSSDRGWNQPQHF.

This clonotype was seen at least ten times. The genes are TRBV4-3 and TRBJ2-7, with 8 bases identical to TRBD1. The CDR3 consists of 15 residues. The junction had 5 bases not matched to a gene; V was cut back by 2 bases and J by 2 bases. Looked up from germline, CDR1 is LGHNA and CDR2 is YSLEER. The CDR3 loop is CASSQFTGGTYEQYF. In DNA form, the CDR3 reads TGCGCCAGCAGCCAATTTACAGGGGGAACCTACGAGCAGTACTTC.

This clonotype was picked up a small number of times. The chain employs TRBV13 and TRBJ1-1; 7 bases align to TRBD1. The CDR3 runs to 12 residues. The ends lost 5 bases at V and 11 bases at J; junction bases unmatched: 8. CDR1 PRHDT and CDR2 FYEKMQ come from the germline V gene (reference sequence). CDR3 residues: CASSLQGGQAFF. CDR3 in DNA: TGTGCCAGCAGCCTGCAAGGGGGCCAGGCTTTCTTT. Drawing the rest from reference TRBV13 and TRBJ1-1, the complete variable domain is AAGVIQSPRHLIKEKRETATLKCYPIPRHDTVYWYQQGPGQDPQFLISFYEKMQSDKGSIPDRFSAQQFSDYHSELNMSSLELGDSALYFCASSLQGGQAFFGQGTRLTVV.

This clonotype has a count of ten or more. This chain joins TRBV28 and TRBJ1-6; a weak D match, TRBD1 (5 bases). This CDR3 contains 17 residues. CDR1 and CDR2 (germline): MDHEN, SYDVKM. V was clipped by 2 bases and J by 7 bases, with 18 bases between them. CDR3 region: CASSLSGAVGPNSPLHF. The CDR3 nucleotides are TGTGCCAGCAGTTTAAGTGGGGCAGTGGGGCCAAATTCACCCCTCCACTTT. The full variable domain, rest sourced from reference TRBV28 and TRBJ1-6, is DVKVTQSSRYLVKRTGEKVFLECVQDMDHENMFWYRQDPGLGLRLIYFSYDVKMKEKGDIPEGYSVSREKKERFSLILESASTNQTSMYLCASSLSGAVGPNSPLHFGNGTRLTVT.

J is TRBJ2-1 and V is TRBV24-1; 9 nucleotides match TRBD1. Germline V gives CDR1 KGHDR, CDR2 SFDVKD. With 4 bases clipped from V and 9 bases from J, the junction kept 15 bases outside the gene matches. This CDR3 is built from 17 residues. In DNA, the CDR3 is TGTGCCACCAGTGACCCAGAGCTGGGACAGGGTATTTTTGAGCAGTTCTTC. Amino acid sequence: CATSDPELGQGIFEQFF.